This is a list of T cell receptor beta chains from one sample in a study of shared clonotypes between healthy human individuals. Some clones are missing from TCRdb's copy, which holds only in-frame ones; the method was immunoSEQ multiplex PCR. The data hold some 2,000,000 clones, with over 85% observed a single time. The sequencing sample was made of naive CD4+ T cells sorted from blood. All receptors derive from a man younger than 30 in good health. The conserved cysteine and the conserved F or W are not part of the CDR3 here.

TRBV28	TRBJ2-2	ARGLAGAANTGELF
TRBV10-3	TRBJ2-5	ATLGTSTYVGETQY
TRBV7-9	TRBJ2-5	ASSSGQQETQY
TRBV30	TRBJ2-7	AWSVQGFGEQY
TRBV5-6	TRBJ1-2	ASSLDRNNYGYT
TRBV7-2	TRBJ2-7	ASSLMAGGLSYEQY
TRBV29-1	TRBJ1-1	SVATGTLNTEAF
TRBV18	TRBJ2-3	ASSPSSPGRTF
TRBV9	TRBJ2-2	ASSVSPGDAGELF
TRBV5-1	TRBJ2-1	ASSFTAGEIEQF
TRBV2	TRBJ1-2	ASSNRQGKVYGYT
TRBV27	TRBJ2-1	ASSPSRGGNSYNEQF
TRBV11-2	TRBJ1-1	ASRVSIQAMNTEAF
TRBV7-7	TRBJ2-1	ASSPFDGNEQF
TRBV6-1	TRBJ1-1	ASSEQVNTEAF
TRBV6-1	TRBJ1-4	ASSEGRGEREKLF
TRBV19	TRBJ2-3	ASSIGPSGGTDTQY
TRBV7-2	TRBJ1-5	ASSLGTNQPQH
TRBV5-8	TRBJ1-4	ASSLSGVGEKLF
TRBV27	TRBJ2-2	ASSALPLNTGELF
TRBV10-3	TRBJ1-4	ASARLQTSGEKLF
TRBV7-8	TRBJ1-1	ASSLAPRGTEAF
TRBV27	TRBJ2-7	ASSGGGGSEQY
TRBV5-1	TRBJ2-7	ASSFAGAIDPYEQY
TRBV5-1	TRBJ2-5	ASSLEGGALQETQY
TRBV6-1	TRBJ2-7	ASSETGTGIEQY
TRBV6-6	TRBJ1-5	ASTAWGNQPQH
TRBV21-1	TRBJ2-7	ASSESDRLSYEQY
TRBV6-8	TRBJ2-7	ASRPDLSSYEQY
TRBV2	TRBJ1-1	ATAKSGVFSEAF
TRBV30	TRBJ2-3	ASGQGADTQY
TRBV6-6	TRBJ1-5	ASSLKLGQYNQPQH
TRBV19	TRBJ2-5	ASSSSGGMVQETQY
TRBV2	TRBJ2-7	ASSVGQSSYEQY
TRBV4-1	TRBJ2-7	ASSQDGPGGDEQY
TRBV6-1	TRBJ2-2	ASSVAGMGLWQNTGELF
TRBV6-5	TRBJ2-2	ASSPQGRGGELF
TRBV5-1	TRBJ1-4	ASRQEPINEKLF
TRBV29-1	TRBJ2-5	SGATSVSGRETQY
TRBV5-1	TRBJ1-2	ASSLGQASYGYT
TRBV1	TRBJ2-1	TSSPTTSGGTHEQF
TRBV18	TRBJ1-2	ASSPSGQAGRNYT
TRBV5-8	TRBJ1-6	ASSLGGGQGSYNSPLH
TRBV28	TRBJ1-2	ASSLDILGYT
TRBV5-1	TRBJ2-2	ASSWTAYNTGELF
TRBV4-1	TRBJ1-5	ASSRGKGTTYYSNQPQH